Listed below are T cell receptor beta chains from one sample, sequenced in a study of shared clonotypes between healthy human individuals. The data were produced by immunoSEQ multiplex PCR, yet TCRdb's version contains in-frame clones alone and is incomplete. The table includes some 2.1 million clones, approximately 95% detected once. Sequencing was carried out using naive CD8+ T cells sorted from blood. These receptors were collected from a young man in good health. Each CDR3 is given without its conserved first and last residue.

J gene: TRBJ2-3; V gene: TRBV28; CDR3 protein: ASSLPTDTQY
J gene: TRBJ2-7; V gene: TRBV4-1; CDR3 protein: ASSQARSGGVNPYEQY
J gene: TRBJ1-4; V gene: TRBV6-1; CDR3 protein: ASSEVVGSGEPFNEKLF
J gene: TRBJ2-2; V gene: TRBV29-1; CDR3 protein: SVGTLGQNTGELF
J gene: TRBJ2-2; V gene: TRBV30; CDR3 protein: AWTIGTTLEELF
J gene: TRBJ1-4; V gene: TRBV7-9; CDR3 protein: ASSPPDREANEKLF
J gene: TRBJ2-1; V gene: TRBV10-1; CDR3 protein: ASSGAGIDEQF
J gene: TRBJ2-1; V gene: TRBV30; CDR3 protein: AWRTSGHNEQF
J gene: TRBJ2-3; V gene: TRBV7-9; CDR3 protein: ASSLAQGLDTQY
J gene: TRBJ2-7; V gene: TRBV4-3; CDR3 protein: ASSQLIEVGRNEQY
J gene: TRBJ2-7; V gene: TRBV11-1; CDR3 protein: ASSYQAYEQY
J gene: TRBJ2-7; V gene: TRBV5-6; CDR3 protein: ASSLSDRRLEQY
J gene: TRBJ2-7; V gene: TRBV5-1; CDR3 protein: ASSLGHVSSYEQY
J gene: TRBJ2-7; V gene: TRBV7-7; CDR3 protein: ASSRGHSYEQY
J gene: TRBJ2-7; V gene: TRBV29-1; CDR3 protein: SVLAGGPHEQY
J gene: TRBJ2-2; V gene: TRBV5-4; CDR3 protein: ASSLVQGRTGELF
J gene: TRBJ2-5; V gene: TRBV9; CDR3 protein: ASSPRGETQY
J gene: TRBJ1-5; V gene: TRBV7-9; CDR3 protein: ASSPYSGAQPQH
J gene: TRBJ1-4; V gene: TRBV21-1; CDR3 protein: ASSKDQTDVNEKLF
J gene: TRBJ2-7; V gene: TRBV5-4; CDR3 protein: ASSPGRIYEQY
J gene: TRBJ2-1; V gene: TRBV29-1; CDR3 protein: SVVWVGAATYNEQF
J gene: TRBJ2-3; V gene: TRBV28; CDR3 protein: ASSLSSGGAGDTQY
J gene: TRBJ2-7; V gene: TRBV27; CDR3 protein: ASSLSGLLSYEQY
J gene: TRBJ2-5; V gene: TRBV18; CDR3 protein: ASSSGGSQETQY
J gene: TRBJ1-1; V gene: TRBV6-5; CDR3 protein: ASSQVGDRTEAF
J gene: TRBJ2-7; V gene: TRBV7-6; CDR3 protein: ASSDPGYEQY
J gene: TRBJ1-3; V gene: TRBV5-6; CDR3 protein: ASSPTGPFSGNTIY
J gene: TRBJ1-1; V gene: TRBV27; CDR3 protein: ASSLLTGFGGTEAF